What follows are 22 T cell receptor beta chains derived from one specimen sequenced in a study of T cell changes during pregnancy in multiple sclerosis. The repertoire was sequenced with immunoSEQ multiplex PCR; TCRdb's copy has only in-frame clones and lacks some. The data hold 40,000 to 60,000 clones, with approximately 94% observed a single time. The material was CD8+ T cells from peripheral blood mononuclear cells, obtained before pregnancy. Every receptor here comes from a female donor with multiple sclerosis, enrolled in a pregnancy study.

CDR3 sequence reads: CASSAAGHRELFF. For the CDR3, the DNA is TGCGCCAGCAGCGCGGCGGGCCACCGGGAGCTGTTTTTT. The chain carries TRBV4-3 and TRBJ2-2; D may be TRBD2 (5 bases). The CDR3 is made up of 13 amino acids. Trimming took 5 bases from V and 9 from J, leaving 13 bases between them. CDR1 is LGHNA and CDR2 is YSLEER in the germline V gene.

The rearrangement uses TRBV7-7 and TRBJ1-1; TRBD1 aligns across 12 bases. In germline, CDR1 is SSHAT, CDR2 FNYEAQ (reference sequence). This CDR3 contains 17 residues. Trimming removed 5 bases from V and 3 bases from J; junction bases left unmatched: 10. CDR3 loop: CASSPWDRGPGDTEAFF. CDR3 DNA: TGTGCCAGCAGCCCCTGGGACAGGGGGCCGGGGGACACTGAAGCTTTCTTT. The full variable domain, rest sourced from reference TRBV7-7 and TRBJ1-1, is GAGVSQSPRYKVTKRGQDVTLRCDPISSHATLYWYQQALGQGPEFLTYFNYEAQPDKSGLPSDRFSAERPEGSISTLTIQRTEQRDSAMYRCASSPWDRGPGDTEAFFGQGTRLTVV.

The chain recombines TRBV7-6 with TRBJ2-5; 7 bases are shared with TRBD1. The CDR3 is 14 residues long. Per germline, CDR1 SGHVS and CDR2 FNYEAQ. V lost 4 bases to trimming and J lost 2 bases; unmatched junction nucleotides: 4. The CDR3 DNA reads as TGTGCCAGCAGCTCCAGGGGGTTTCAAGAGACCCAGTACTTC. Protein product: CASSSRGFQETQYF.

The rearrangement uses TRBV7-3 and TRBJ2-1; 11 bases agree with TRBD2. J gave up 9 bases and V 1 base, and 8 bases lay outside the gene matches. This CDR3 has 16 residues. In germline, CDR1 is SGHTA, CDR2 FQGTGA. The CDR3 bases are TGTGCCAGCAGCTTAAGACTAGCGGGACTAAACAGTGAGCAGTTCTTC. Translation gives CASSLRLAGLNSEQFF. Together with reference TRBV7-3 and TRBJ2-1, the CDR3 gives the full variable domain: GAGVSQTPSNKVTEKGKYVELRCDPISGHTALYWYRQSLGQGPEFLIYFQGTGAADDSGLPNDRFFAVRPEGSVSTLKIQRTERGDSAVYLCASSLRLAGLNSEQFFGPGTRLTVL.

The chain joins TRBV2 to TRBJ2-7, with unresolved D. The CDR3 sequence is 11 residues long. Deletions cut 3 bases from V and 4 bases from J, with 4 bases between. Germline CDR1 is SNHLY and CDR2 is FYNNEI. The CDR3 reads CASSETYEQYF. CDR3 DNA: TGTGCCAGCAGTGAGACTTACGAGCAGTACTTC. The full variable domain, with the rest looked up from reference TRBV2 and TRBJ2-7, is EPEVTQTPSHQVTQMGQEVILRCVPISNHLYFYWYRQILGQKVEFLVSFYNNEISEKSEIFDDQFSVERPDGSNFTLKIRSTKLEDSAMYFCASSETYEQYFGPGTRLTVT.

The gene calls are TRBV28 and TRBJ1-2, with TRBD1 matching 8 bases. The CDR3 runs 15 residues. With 4 bases clipped from V and 10 bases from J, the junction kept 14 bases outside the gene matches. CDR1 and CDR2 from the germline V gene are MDHEN and SYDVKM. For the CDR3, the DNA is TGTGCCAGCAGTTCCCCCCTAGACAGGGGAAATGCCTACACCTTC. Encoded protein: CASSSPLDRGNAYTF.

The chain joins TRBV2 to TRBJ2-5; the match to TRBD2 covers 9 bases. The ends lost 3 bases at V and 5 bases at J; junction bases unmatched: 10. The CDR3 loop spans 16 amino acids. Germline V lookup: CDR1 SNHLY, CDR2 FYNNEI. This CDR3 is CASSDPGREGRETQYF. CDR3 bases: TGTGCCAGCAGTGACCCGGGGCGGGAGGGCCGGGAGACCCAGTACTTC.

This clone was counted once. This same CDR3 is encoded by further DNA sequences in the sample. The CDR3 is CASSEGQLNTEAFF. The CDR3 bases are TGTGCCAGCAGTGAGGGACAGTTGAACACTGAAGCTTTCTTT. This sequence joins TRBV2 and TRBJ1-1; 7 bases agree with TRBD1. The length of the CDR3 is 14 residues. The V gene's germline CDR1 is SNHLY and CDR2 FYNNEI. With V trimmed by 3 bases and J by 0 bases, 1 base remained unmatched.

This clone has only one observation. The V call is TRBV25-1, the J call TRBJ1-5; no firm D call. The germline V gene has CDR1 MGHDK and CDR2 SYGVNS. The V end was cut by 6 bases, the J end by 4 bases, with 10 bases between. The CDR3 is 13 amino acids. In nucleotides, the CDR3 is TGTGCCAGCAGCACAGATTTGAATCAGCCCCAGCATTTT. As protein: CASSTDLNQPQHF.

The genes are TRBV14 and TRBJ2-7; 7 bases match TRBD2. This CDR3 comprises 13 residues. V lost 2 bases, J lost 6 bases, and 4 bases stayed unmatched. Germline assignment: CDR1 SGHDN and CDR2 FVKESK. CDR3 sequence (DNA): TGTGCCAGCAGCCAATTCAGCGGGGTCGAGCAGTACTTC. Translated, it gives CASSQFSGVEQYF.

This chain joins TRBV27 and TRBJ1-1; D is uncertain. The V end was cut by 4 bases, the J end by 6 bases, with 12 bases between. Germline V CDR1 and CDR2: MNHEY, SMNVEV (reference sequence). CDR3 length equals 13 residues. The CDR3 DNA reads as TGTGCCAGCAGTTCCGCCCGGGGAGCTGAAGCTTTCTTT. Translated, it gives CASSSARGAEAFF.

In nucleotides, the CDR3 is TGTGCCAGCAGCTTGGTGAGCTACGAGCAGTACTTC. It translates to CASSLVSYEQYF. V usage is TRBV5-5 and J usage is TRBJ2-7; D unclear. This CDR3 has 12 residues. Germline V gives CDR1 SGHKS, CDR2 YYEKEE (reference sequence). Between the trimmed V and J ends, which lost 0 bases and 3 bases, there was a span of 4 bases.

In its sample, this clone was seen once. This rearrangement joins TRBV5-8 to TRBJ2-1; TRBD2 agrees at 9 bases. With V trimmed by 4 bases and J by 5 bases, 7 bases remained unmatched. The CDR3 is 15 residues long. The germline CDR1 and CDR2 sequences are SGHTS and YDEGEE. The CDR3 loop is CASSEGLAGNNEQFF. The CDR3 bases are TGTGCCAGCAGCGAGGGGCTAGCGGGAAACAATGAGCAGTTCTTC.

The chain links TRBV7-9 to TRBJ1-1; D remains unclear. The CDR3 is 12 amino acids. Germline CDR1 reads SEHNR; CDR2 reads FQNEAQ (reference sequence). The V end lost 4 bases, the J end lost 6 bases, and 9 bases lay between the germline ends. The CDR3 DNA reads as TGTGCCAGCAGCTCGGGAGTTCCTGAAGCTTTCTTT. Its translation is CASSSGVPEAFF.

This clone was seen just once. The chain employs TRBV7-9 and TRBJ2-3; 9 bases line up with TRBD2. Germline lookup yields CDR1 SEHNR and CDR2 FQNEAQ (reference sequence). The CDR3 is made up of 17 amino acids. Trimming at V came to 0 bases and at J to 6 bases, leaving 10 bases not matched to a gene. The CDR3 protein is CASSLAGSGRHHDTQYF. CDR3 in DNA: TGTGCCAGCAGCTTAGCGGGGAGCGGGAGGCACCATGATACGCAGTATTTT. Using reference TRBV7-9 and TRBJ2-3 for the parts outside the CDR3, the full variable domain is DTGVSQNPRHKITKRGQNVTFRCDPISEHNRLYWYRQTLGQGPEFLTYFQNEAQLEKSRLLSDRFSAERPKGSFSTLEIQRTEQGDSAMYLCASSLAGSGRHHDTQYFGPGTRLTVL.

The chain uses TRBV19 and TRBJ2-7, with 8 bases lining up with TRBD2. The V segment lost 3 bases and the J segment 4 bases; nucleotides outside the gene matches: 8. The germline V gene has CDR1 LNHDA and CDR2 SQIVND (reference sequence). This CDR3 region has 15 residues. The CDR3 coding sequence is TGTGCCAGTAGTATTTCGGGAGGGGAAGGATACGAGCAGTACTTC. Translation gives CASSISGGEGYEQYF. Full variable domain (missing parts from reference TRBV19 and TRBJ2-7): DGGITQSPKYLFRKEGQNVTLSCEQNLNHDAMYWYRQDPGQGLRLIYYSQIVNDFQKGDIAEGYSVSREKKESFPLTVTSAQKNPTAFYLCASSISGGEGYEQYFGPGTRLTVT.

The chain links TRBV4-1 to TRBJ2-3; perhaps TRBD2 as D (6 bases). In germline, CDR1 is MGHRA, CDR2 YSYEKL. The CDR3 covers 17 residues. V was clipped by 1 base and J by 2 bases, with 16 bases between them. This CDR3 reads CASSQGIRDSDTDTQYF. The CDR3 DNA reads TGCGCCAGCAGCCAAGGAATTCGGGACTCAGACACAGATACGCAGTATTTT.

This chain joins TRBV27 and TRBJ2-1; tentatively, D is TRBD2 (6 bases). Germline loops: CDR1 MNHEY, CDR2 SMNVEV (reference sequence). Trimming took 4 bases from V and 9 from J, leaving 13 bases between them. The CDR3 is 13 amino acids. In DNA form, the CDR3 reads TGTGCCAGCAGTTCGGGAGCCTTGAGTGAGCAGTTCTTC. As protein: CASSSGALSEQFF.

V usage is TRBV9 and J usage is TRBJ2-3, with TRBD2 matching over 8 bases. CDR3 length: 15 residues. The V gene's germline CDR1 is SGDLS and CDR2 YYNGEE. With 6 bases clipped from V and 4 bases from J, the junction kept 10 bases outside the gene matches. The CDR3 spells CASTKGLAGSDTQYF. In DNA, the CDR3 is TGTGCCAGCACCAAGGGGCTAGCGGGCTCAGATACGCAGTATTTT.

The CDR3 bases are TGTGCCAGCAGTGAAGAAACTAGCGGGAGTAGGCACACCGGGGAGCTGTTTTTT. This codes for CASSEETSGSRHTGELFF. The rearrangement joins TRBV2 to TRBJ2-2, with 11 bases that match TRBD2. CDR1 is SNHLY and CDR2 is FYNNEI in the germline V gene. The trim removed 1 base at V and 3 bases at J, leaving 7 bases unmatched. The CDR3 is 18 residues long.

V and J are TRBV2 and TRBJ2-1; the D is unclear. Trimming stripped 2 bases from V and 0 bases from J, with 11 bases between. The CDR3 runs to 16 residues. CDR1 is SNHLY and CDR2 is FYNNEI in the germline V gene. The CDR3 DNA reads as TGTGCCAGCAGTGAATCCAAACTTAGCTCCTACAATGAGCAGTTCTTC. Its protein is CASSESKLSSYNEQFF.

This chain connects TRBV4-1 to TRBJ1-4; D gene uncertain. The CDR3 length is 16 residues. Germline V gene sequence: CDR1 MGHRA, CDR2 YSYEKL. Trimming shortened V by 1 base and J by 0 bases, and 9 bases separated the two germline ends. CDR3 in amino acids: CASSQVSGATNEKLFF. In nucleotides, the CDR3 is TGCGCCAGCAGCCAAGTTTCCGGGGCAACTAATGAAAAACTGTTTTTT.